This T cell receptor (beta chain) was recorded in a study of shared clonotypes between healthy human individuals. In the source study's methods: ImmunoSEQ output lacked quality scores and full-length reads, limiting matched filtering. Sequencing used immunoSEQ multiplex PCR; TCRdb keeps in-frame clones, though not all of them. The V and J calls and clone size are taken from that table; D and trimming were inferred from the DNA. The table lists fewer than 2.5 million clones, approximately 93% of them singletons. CDR3 size: 13 residues. The germline V and J ends were trimmed by 4 bases and 7 bases, with 12 bases remaining between them. The V gene's germline CDR1 is SGHDT and CDR2 YYEEEE. Those who donated were healthy HIV-negative adults, with no recent acute infections or vaccinations reported. Every one of the donors was a Caucasian adult that lived in Nashville, Tennessee.

The sequenced sample was naive CD4+ T cells from PBMCs. Subset specified: CD45RA+ positively selected. The chain uses TRBV5-6 and TRBJ1-5; D gene unclear. The source is a man aged 18 to 29 in good health. Some clones in this sample may be carry-over from other donors' samples. CDR3 sequence (DNA): TGTGCCAGCAGCCAGACACCCTGGCAGCCCCAGCATTTT. The encoded protein is CASSQTPWQPQHF.